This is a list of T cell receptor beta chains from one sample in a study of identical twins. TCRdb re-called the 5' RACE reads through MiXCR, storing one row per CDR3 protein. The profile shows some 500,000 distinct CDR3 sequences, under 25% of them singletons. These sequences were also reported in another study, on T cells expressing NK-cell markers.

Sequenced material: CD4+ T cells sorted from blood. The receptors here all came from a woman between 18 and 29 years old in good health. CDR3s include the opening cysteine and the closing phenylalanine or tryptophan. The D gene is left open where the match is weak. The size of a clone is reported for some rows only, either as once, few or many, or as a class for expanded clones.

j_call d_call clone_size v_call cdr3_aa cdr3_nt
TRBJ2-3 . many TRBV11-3 CASSQNTDTQYF TGTGCCAGCAGCCAAAACACAGATACGCAGTATTTT
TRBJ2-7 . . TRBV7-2 CASSRDRNPYEQYF TGTGCCAGCAGCCGCGACAGAAACCCCTACGAGCAGTACTTC
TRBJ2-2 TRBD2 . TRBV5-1 CASSSHLSGGRFGTGELFF TGCGCCAGCAGCTCTCACCTTAGCGGGGGCCGTTTCGGCACCGGGGAGCTGTTTTTT
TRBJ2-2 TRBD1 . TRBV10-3 CAISESPRGTGELFF TGTGCCATCAGTGAGTCGCCCAGGGGGACCGGGGAGCTGTTTTTT
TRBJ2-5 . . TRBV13 CASSTRRTAKETQYF TGTGCCAGCAGCACAAGGCGGACAGCAAAAGAGACCCAGTACTTC
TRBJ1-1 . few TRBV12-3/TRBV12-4 CASSFRQGSEAFF TGTGCCAGCAGTTTCAGGCAGGGATCTGAAGCTTTCTTT
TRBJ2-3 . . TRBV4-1 CASSPHRDTQYF TGCGCCAGCAGCCCCCATAGAGATACGCAGTATTTT
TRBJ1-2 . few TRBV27 CASSYTARASFYGYTF TGTGCCAGCAGTTACACGGCCCGGGCCTCCTTTTATGGCTACACCTTC
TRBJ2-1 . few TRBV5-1 CASSLTADEQFF TGCGCCAGCAGCTTGACGGCGGATGAGCAGTTCTTC
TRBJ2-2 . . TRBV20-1 CSARGAHTGELFF TGCAGTGCTAGAGGAGCCCACACCGGGGAGCTGTTTTTT
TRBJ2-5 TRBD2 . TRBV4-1 CASSQVRLAETQYF TGCGCCAGCAGCCAAGTGCGACTAGCGGAGACCCAGTACTTC
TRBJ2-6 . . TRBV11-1 CASSRGLRRKLSSGANVLTF TGTGCCAGCAGCCGCGGTCTCCGGCGGAAGTTATCCTCTGGGGCCAACGTCCTGACTTTC
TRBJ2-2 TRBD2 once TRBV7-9 CASSLGTRATGELFF TGTGCCAGCAGCTTGGGGACTAGGGCCACCGGGGAGCTGTTTTTT
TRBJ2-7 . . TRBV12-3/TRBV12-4 CASSFHGPGLYEQYF TGTGCCAGCAGTTTTCACGGCCCGGGACTCTACGAGCAGTACTTC
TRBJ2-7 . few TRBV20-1 CSARYGGTYEQYF TGCAGTGCTAGATATGGGGGGACCTACGAGCAGTACTTC
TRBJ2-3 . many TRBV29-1 CSVGRDTDTQYF TGCAGCGTTGGGCGGGACACAGATACGCAGTATTTT
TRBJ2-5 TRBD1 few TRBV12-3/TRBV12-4 CASSQRTGGVTQYF TGTGCCAGCAGCCAACGGACAGGGGGAGTGACCCAGTACTTC
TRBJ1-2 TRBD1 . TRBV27 CASRSGTGGPYGYTF TGTGCCAGCAGATCCGGGACAGGGGGCCCCTATGGCTACACCTTC
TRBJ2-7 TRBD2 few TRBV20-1 CSARGLAFEQYF TGCAGTGCTAGGGGACTAGCATTCGAGCAGTACTTC
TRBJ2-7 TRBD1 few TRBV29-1 CSVSSTGDDEQYF TGCAGCGTGAGTTCGACAGGGGACGACGAGCAGTACTTC
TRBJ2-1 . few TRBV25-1 CASSESLASSSYNEQFF TGTGCCAGCAGTGAATCCCTCGCTTCCAGCTCCTACAATGAGCAGTTCTTC
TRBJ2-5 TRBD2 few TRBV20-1 CSARKAGRRETQYF TGCAGTGCTAGAAAAGCGGGACGGCGGGAGACCCAGTACTTC
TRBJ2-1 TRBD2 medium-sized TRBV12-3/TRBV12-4 CASSLKILGLAETRNDYNEQFF TGTGCCAGCAGTCTAAAGATCTTAGGACTAGCGGAAACACGAAACGATTACAATGAGCAGTTCTTC
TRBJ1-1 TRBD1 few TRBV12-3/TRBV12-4 CASSPSGTGKKLTEAFF TGTGCCAGCAGTCCCTCCGGGACAGGGAAAAAGTTAACTGAAGCTTTCTTT
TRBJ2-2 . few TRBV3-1 CASSPRQQNTGELFF TGTGCCAGCAGCCCACGACAGCAGAACACCGGGGAGCTGTTTTTT
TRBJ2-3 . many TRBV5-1 CASSLTSLDTQYF TGCGCCAGCAGCTTGACTAGCCTAGATACGCAGTATTTT
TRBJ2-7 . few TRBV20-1 CSARMGTYEQYF TGCAGTGCTAGAATGGGGACCTACGAGCAGTACTTC
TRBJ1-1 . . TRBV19 CASSRTRTEAFF TGTGCCAGTAGTAGGACGCGAACTGAAGCTTTCTTT